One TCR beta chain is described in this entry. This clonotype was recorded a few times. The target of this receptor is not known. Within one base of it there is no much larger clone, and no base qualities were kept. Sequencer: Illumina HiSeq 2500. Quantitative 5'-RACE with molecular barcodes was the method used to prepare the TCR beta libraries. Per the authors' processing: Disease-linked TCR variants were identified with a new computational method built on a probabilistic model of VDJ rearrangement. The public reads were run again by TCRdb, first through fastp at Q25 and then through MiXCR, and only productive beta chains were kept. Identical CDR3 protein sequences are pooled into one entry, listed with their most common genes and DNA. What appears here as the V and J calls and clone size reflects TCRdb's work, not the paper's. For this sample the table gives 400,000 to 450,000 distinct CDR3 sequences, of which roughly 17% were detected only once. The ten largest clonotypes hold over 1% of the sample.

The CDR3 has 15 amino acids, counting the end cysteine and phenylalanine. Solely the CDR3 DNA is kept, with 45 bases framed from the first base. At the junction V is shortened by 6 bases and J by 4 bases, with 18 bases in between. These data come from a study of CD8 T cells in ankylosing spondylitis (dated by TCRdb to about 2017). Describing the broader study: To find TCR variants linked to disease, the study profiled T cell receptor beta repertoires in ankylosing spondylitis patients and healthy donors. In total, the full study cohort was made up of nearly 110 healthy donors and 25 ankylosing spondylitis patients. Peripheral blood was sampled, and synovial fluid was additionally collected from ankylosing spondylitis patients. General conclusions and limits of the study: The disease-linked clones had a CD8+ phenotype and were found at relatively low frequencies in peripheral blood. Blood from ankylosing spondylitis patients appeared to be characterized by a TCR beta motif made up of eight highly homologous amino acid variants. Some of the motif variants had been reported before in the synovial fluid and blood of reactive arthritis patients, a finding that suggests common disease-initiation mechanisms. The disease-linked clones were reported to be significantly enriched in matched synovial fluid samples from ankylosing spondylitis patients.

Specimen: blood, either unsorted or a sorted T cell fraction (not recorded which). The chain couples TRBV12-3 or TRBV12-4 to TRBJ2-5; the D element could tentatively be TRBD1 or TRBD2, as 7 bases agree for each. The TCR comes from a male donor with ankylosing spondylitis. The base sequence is TGTGCCAGCAGGCCCAGGGGGGGGTTGCGAGAGACCCAGTACTTC. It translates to CASRPRGGLRETQYF.